This T cell receptor beta chain was recovered during a study of T cell repertoires in cytomegalovirus infection. MiXCR, run by TCRdb on the reads, gives a single entry per CDR3 protein. The table has a few hundred thousand distinct CDR3 sequences, under 45% seen once; the top ten hold 43%. Comment on this clonotype: Its matching antigen is unknown. An end of the junction differs from the germline gene, which may be a read error.

The length of the CDR3 is 13 residues. Per germline, CDR1 ENHRY and CDR2 SYGVKD. This clonotype was obtained from a human donor in good health (CMV status not recorded). Some clones in this sample may be carry-over from other donors' samples. The V call is TRBV10-3, the J call TRBJ1-5; a weak D match, TRBD1 (5 bases). Sequenced here: cultured PBMCs, sampled from culture after CMV antigen stimulation. As DNA, the CDR3 is TGTGTCATCAGTGGGGCAGAGAGTCAGCCCCAGCATTTT. Translation gives CVISGAESQPQHF.